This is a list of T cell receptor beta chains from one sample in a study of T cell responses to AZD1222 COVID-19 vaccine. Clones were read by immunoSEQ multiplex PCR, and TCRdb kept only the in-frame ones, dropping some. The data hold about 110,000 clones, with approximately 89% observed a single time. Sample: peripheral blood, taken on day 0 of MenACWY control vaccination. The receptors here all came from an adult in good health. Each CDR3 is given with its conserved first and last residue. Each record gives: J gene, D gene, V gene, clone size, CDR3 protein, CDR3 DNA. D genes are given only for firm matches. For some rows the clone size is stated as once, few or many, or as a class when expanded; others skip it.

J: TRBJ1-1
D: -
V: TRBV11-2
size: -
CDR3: CASSTLNTEAFF
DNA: TGTGCCAGCAGCACTCTGAACACTGAAGCTTTCTTT

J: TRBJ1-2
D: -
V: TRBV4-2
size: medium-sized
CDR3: CASSQDTGPFWGYTF
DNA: TGTGCCAGCAGCCAAGATACCGGCCCTTTCTGGGGCTACACCTTC

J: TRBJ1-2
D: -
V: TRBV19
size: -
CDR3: CASSTPRGGNYGYTF
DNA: TGTGCCAGTAGTACCCCCCGGGGAGGGAACTATGGCTACACCTTC

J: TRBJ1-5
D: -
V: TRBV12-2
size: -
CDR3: CASRRDRGCAQPQHF
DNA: TGTGCAAGTCGCCGGGACAGGGGCTGCGCTCAGCCCCAGCATTTT

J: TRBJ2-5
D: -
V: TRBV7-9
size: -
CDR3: CAAPRQDRASHQETQYF
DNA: TGTGCCGCTCCCCGGCAGGACCGTGCAAGCCACCAAGAGACCCAGTACTTC

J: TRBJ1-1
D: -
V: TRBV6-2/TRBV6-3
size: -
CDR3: CASSQGFENTEAFF
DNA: TGTGCCAGCAGTCAGGGGTTCGAGAACACTGAAGCTTTCTTT

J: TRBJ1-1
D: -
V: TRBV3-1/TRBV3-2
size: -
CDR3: CASSPGSLAFF
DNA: TGTGCCAGCAGCCCAGGGTCCTTGGCTTTCTTT

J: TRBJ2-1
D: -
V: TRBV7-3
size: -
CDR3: CASSSVDSPYNEQFF
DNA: TGTGCCAGCAGCTCTGTGGACTCTCCCTACAATGAGCAGTTCTTC

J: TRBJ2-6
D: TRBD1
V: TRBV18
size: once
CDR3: CASSPKTGEGSSGANVLTF
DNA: TGTGCCAGCTCACCCAAGACAGGGGAAGGAAGCTCTGGGGCCAACGTCCTGACTTTC

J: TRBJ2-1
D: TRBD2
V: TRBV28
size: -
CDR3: CASSLAGTYNEQFF
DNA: TGTGCCAGCAGTCTAGCGGGGACCTACAATGAGCAGTTCTTC

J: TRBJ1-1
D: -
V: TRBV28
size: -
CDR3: CASRHGGGTEAFF
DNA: TGTGCCAGCAGACATGGGGGGGGGACTGAAGCTTTCTTT

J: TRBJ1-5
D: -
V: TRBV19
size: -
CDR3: CASSLGKAGLQPQHF
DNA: TGTGCCAGTAGTCTAGGGAAGGCGGGTTTGCAGCCCCAGCATTTT

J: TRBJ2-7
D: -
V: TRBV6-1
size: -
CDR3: CASSEMGNEQYF
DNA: TGTGCCAGCAGTGAAATGGGGAACGAGCAGTACTTC

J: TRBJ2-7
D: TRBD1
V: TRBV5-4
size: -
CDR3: CASRAGTGGEQYF
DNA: TGTGCCAGCAGGGCCGGGACAGGGGGCGAGCAGTACTTC

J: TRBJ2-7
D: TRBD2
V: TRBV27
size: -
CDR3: CASKGRDERGVYYEQYF
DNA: TGTGCCAGCAAGGGGCGGGACGAGCGGGGGGTTTACTACGAGCAGTACTTC

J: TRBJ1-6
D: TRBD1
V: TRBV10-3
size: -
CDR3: CAIRRDSNSPLHF
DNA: TGTGCCATCAGGAGGGACAGTAATTCACCCCTCCACTTT

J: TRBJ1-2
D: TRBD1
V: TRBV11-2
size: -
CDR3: CASSLGTGDLSTF
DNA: TGTGCCAGCAGCTTAGGGACAGGGGATCTCTCCACCTTC

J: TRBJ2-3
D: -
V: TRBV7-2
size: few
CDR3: CASSQKHALTDTQYF
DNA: TGTGCCAGCAGCCAAAAGCACGCCCTCACAGATACGCAGTATTTT

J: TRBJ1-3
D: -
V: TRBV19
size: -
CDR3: CASNGGADLFLNTIYF
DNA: TGTGCCAGTAACGGGGGAGCGGACCTCTTCCTAAACACCATATATTTT

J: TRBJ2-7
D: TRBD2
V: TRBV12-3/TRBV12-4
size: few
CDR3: CASSPTGGAEQYF
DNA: TGTGCCAGCAGTCCCACGGGGGGGGCCGAGCAGTACTTC

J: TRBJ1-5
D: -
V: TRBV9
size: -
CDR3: CASSPQGGGQPQHF
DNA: TGTGCCAGCAGCCCACAGGGTGGTGGTCAGCCCCAGCATTTT

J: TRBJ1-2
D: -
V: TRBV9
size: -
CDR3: CASSVDHKFYGYTF
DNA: TGTGCCAGCAGCGTAGATCACAAATTCTATGGCTACACCTTC

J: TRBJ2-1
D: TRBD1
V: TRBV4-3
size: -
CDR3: CASSQELGQTHYNEQFF
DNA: TGCGCCAGCAGCCAAGAATTGGGACAGACCCACTACAATGAGCAGTTCTTC

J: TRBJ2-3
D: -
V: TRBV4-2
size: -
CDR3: CASSQAGNEDTQYF
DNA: TGTGCCAGCAGCCAAGCAGGGAATGAGGATACGCAGTATTTT

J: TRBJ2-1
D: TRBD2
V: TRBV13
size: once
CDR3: CASSLQTSMSYNEQFF
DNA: TGTGCCAGCAGCCTCCAGACTAGCATGTCGTACAATGAGCAGTTCTTC

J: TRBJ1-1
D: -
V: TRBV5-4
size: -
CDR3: CASSLWGGMNTEAFF
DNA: TGTGCCAGCAGCTTGTGGGGAGGGATGAACACTGAAGCTTTCTTT

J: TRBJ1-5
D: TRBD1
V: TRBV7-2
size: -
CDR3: CASSPPGGQGNQPQHF
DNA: TGTGCCAGCAGCCCCCCAGGGGGGCAAGGCAATCAGCCCCAGCATTTT

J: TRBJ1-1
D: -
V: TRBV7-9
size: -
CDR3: CASSFSVNTEAFF
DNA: TGTGCCAGCAGCTTTAGCGTGAACACTGAAGCTTTCTTT

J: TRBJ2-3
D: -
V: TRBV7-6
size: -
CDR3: CASSGYRGPTQYF
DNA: TGTGCCAGCAGCGGGTACCGGGGCCCTACGCAGTATTTT

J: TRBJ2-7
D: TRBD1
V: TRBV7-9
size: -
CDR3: CASSLGSTGVAYEQYF
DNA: TGTGCCAGCAGCTTAGGCAGCACAGGGGTCGCCTACGAGCAGTACTTC

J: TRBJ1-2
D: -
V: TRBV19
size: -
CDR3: CASSHRQYGYTF
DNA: TGTGCCAGTAGTCACAGGCAATATGGCTACACCTTC

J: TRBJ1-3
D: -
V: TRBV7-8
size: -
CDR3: CASSLMSGTAGNTIYF
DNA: TGTGCCAGCAGCTTAATGTCCGGTACGGCTGGAAACACCATATATTTT

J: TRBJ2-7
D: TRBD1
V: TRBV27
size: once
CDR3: CASSLKGTGALYEQYF
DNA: TGTGCCAGCAGTTTGAAGGGGACAGGGGCTCTCTACGAGCAGTACTTC

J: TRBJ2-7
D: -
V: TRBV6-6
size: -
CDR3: CASSYSAFSYEQYF
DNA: TGTGCCAGCAGTTACTCGGCGTTTTCATACGAGCAGTACTTC

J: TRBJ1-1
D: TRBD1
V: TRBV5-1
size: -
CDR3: CASSAGQRNTEAFF
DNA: TGCGCCAGCAGCGCGGGACAGCGGAACACTGAAGCTTTCTTT

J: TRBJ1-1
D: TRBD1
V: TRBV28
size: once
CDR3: CASSQTGITEAFF
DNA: TGTGCCAGCAGTCAGACAGGGATCACTGAAGCTTTCTTT

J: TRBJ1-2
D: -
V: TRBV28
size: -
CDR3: CASSLKGDGYTF
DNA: TGTGCCAGCAGTTTAAAAGGGGATGGCTACACCTTC

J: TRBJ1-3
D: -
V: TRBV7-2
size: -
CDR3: CASSLVANSGNTIYF
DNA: TGTGCCAGCAGCTTAGTGGCCAACTCTGGAAACACCATATATTTT

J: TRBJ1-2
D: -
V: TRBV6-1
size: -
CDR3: CASSEVREDNYGYTF
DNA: TGTGCCAGCAGTGAGGTGAGGGAGGATAACTATGGCTACACCTTC

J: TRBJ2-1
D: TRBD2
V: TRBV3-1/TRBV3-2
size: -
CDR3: CASSQAAGVGRNEQFF
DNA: TGTGCCAGCAGCCAAGCGGCGGGGGTGGGAAGGAATGAGCAGTTCTTC

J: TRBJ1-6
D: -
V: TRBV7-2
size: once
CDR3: CASSPQKNSPLHF
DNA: TGTGCCAGCAGCCCCCAGAAGAATTCACCCCTCCACTTT

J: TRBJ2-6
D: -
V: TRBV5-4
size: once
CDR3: CASGGGSGANVLTF
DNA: TGTGCCAGCGGAGGGGGGTCTGGGGCCAACGTCCTGACTTTC

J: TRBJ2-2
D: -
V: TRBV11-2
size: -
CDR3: CASSLVRGAGELFF
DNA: TGTGCCAGCAGCTTAGTGCGGGGTGCCGGGGAGCTGTTTTTT